The 31 T cell receptor beta chains below come from one sample, sequenced in a study of OX40 agonist ivuxolimab in advanced cancers. Clones were read by immunoSEQ multiplex PCR, and TCRdb kept only the in-frame ones, dropping some. The data hold tens of thousands of clones, with over 80% observed a single time. The source material was CD4+ or CD8+ T cells sorted from blood, sampled in a trial of the OX40 agonist ivuxolimab. The receptors here all came from an adult with an advanced solid tumor such as melanoma, head and neck, liver or kidney cancer.

This clone is a singleton in its sample. V and J are TRBV18 and TRBJ2-5, with TRBD1 matching over 8 bases. Trimming took 2 bases from V and 5 from J; bases not matched to a gene: 7. Per the germline V gene, CDR1 is KGHSH and CDR2 is LQKENI. The CDR3 length is 15 residues. The CDR3 loop reads CASSPDRGGGETQYF. CDR3 bases: TGTGCCAGCTCACCAGACAGGGGAGGTGGCGAGACCCAGTACTTC.

The chain recombines TRBV10-3 with TRBJ2-5; possibly TRBD2 for D (6 bases). Germline assignment: CDR1 ENHRY and CDR2 SYGVKD. Deletions cut 6 bases from V and 4 bases from J, with 12 bases between. The CDR3 has 13 amino acids. Here the CDR3 reads CAIRPGERETQYF. CDR3 coding DNA: TGTGCCATCAGACCGGGAGAAAGAGAGACCCAGTACTTC.

The chain uses TRBV5-5 and TRBJ2-5; no firm D call. Germline lookup yields CDR1 SGHKS and CDR2 YYEKEE (reference sequence). This CDR3 is built from 11 residues. Trimming shortened V by 4 bases and J by 2 bases, and 3 bases separated the two germline ends. The CDR3 nucleotides read TGTGCCAGCAGCATACAAGAGACCCAGTACTTC. It codes for CASSIQETQYF.

The V and J genes are TRBV9 and TRBJ2-5; either TRBD1 or TRBD2 may fit D (5 bases each). The germline V gene has CDR1 SGDLS and CDR2 YYNGEE. The CDR3 is 12 residues long. V was shortened by 0 bases and J by 7 bases, with 7 bases between the two germline ends. Here the CDR3 DNA reads TGTGCCAGCAGCGTAGACGGGACGACCCAGTACTTC. It codes for CASSVDGTTQYF.

The chain combines TRBV28 with TRBJ1-4, with a weak D call TRBD1 (5 bases). The CDR3 has 11 amino acids. Deletions cut 8 bases from V and 10 bases from J, with 11 bases between. The germline CDR1 and CDR2 sequences are MDHEN and SYDVKM. CDR3 sequence reads: CASFTGGKLFF. CDR3 nucleotides: TGTGCCAGCTTTACCGGGGGAAAACTGTTTTTT.

The chain couples TRBV7-3 to TRBJ1-2; D is ambiguous. Germline CDR1 reads SGHTA; CDR2 reads FQGTGA. The length of the CDR3 is 13 residues. V lost 5 bases and J 4 bases, leaving 11 bases between the germline ends. DNA for the CDR3: TGTGCCAGCAGCCCGGATGTAGGCTATGGCTACACCTTC. This sequence encodes CASSPDVGYGYTF.

The CDR3 coding sequence is TGCGCCAGCAGCTTATTTCCCACTAGCACAGATACGCAGTATTTT. Protein sequence: CASSLFPTSTDTQYF. The gene calls are TRBV5-1 and TRBJ2-3; D gene uncertain. CDR1 SGHRS and CDR2 YFSETQ come from the germline V gene. The CDR3 has 15 amino acids. Trimming cost V 2 bases and J 0 bases, with 10 bases left between them.

This chain uses TRBV29-1 with TRBJ1-1, with D possibly being TRBD1 (6 bases). This CDR3 spans 13 amino acids. V was cut by 7 bases and J by 0 bases, with 12 bases left in between. In germline, CDR1 is SQVTM, CDR2 ANQGSEA. This chain's CDR3 is CSGRQEMNTEAFF. The CDR3 DNA follows: TGCAGCGGCCGACAGGAGATGAACACTGAAGCTTTCTTT.

The chain employs TRBV28 and TRBJ1-2; a weak D match, TRBD1 (5 bases). V lost 2 bases and J 4 bases, leaving 5 bases between the germline ends. Germline-derived CDR1 and CDR2 are MDHEN and SYDVKM. CDR3 length: 12 residues. The CDR3 reads CASSLRGYGYTF. The CDR3, as DNA: TGTGCCAGCAGTTTAAGGGGCTATGGCTACACCTTC.

This clone was recorded only once. This chain joins TRBV4-1 and TRBJ1-5; tentative D call: TRBD1 (6 bases). V shed 4 bases and J shed 1 base, with 11 bases lying between them. Looked up from germline, CDR1 is MGHRA and CDR2 is YSYEKL. CDR3 length: 15 residues. This CDR3 is CASSPMGTSNQPQHF. CDR3 in DNA: TGCGCCAGCAGCCCTATGGGGACAAGCAATCAGCCCCAGCATTTT.

This clone was seen only a few times. The sample carries other DNA sequences with the same CDR3. The CDR3 protein is CASSIGDGKNEQFF. The CDR3 nucleotides read TGTGCCAGTAGTATAGGGGACGGCAAGAATGAGCAGTTCTTC. The chain recombines TRBV19 with TRBJ2-1; the D call may be TRBD1 or TRBD2 (5 bases each). CDR1 is LNHDA, CDR2 SQIVND, per germline (reference sequence). The CDR3 loop spans 14 amino acids. Trimming took 1 base from V and 7 from J, leaving 11 bases between them.

The gene calls are TRBV5-5 and TRBJ1-1; the match to TRBD1 covers 7 bases. Germline V gives CDR1 SGHKS, CDR2 YYEKEE (reference sequence). CDR3 size: 14 residues. With 4 bases clipped from V and 3 bases from J, the junction kept 6 bases outside the gene matches. CDR3 residues: CASSPSQGDTEAFF. The CDR3 DNA reads TGTGCCAGCAGCCCCAGCCAGGGGGACACTGAAGCTTTCTTT.

The CDR3 reads CASSLVDRGGETQYF. DNA of the CDR3: TGTGCCAGCTCACTCGTGGACAGGGGCGGAGAGACCCAGTACTTC. The chain employs TRBV18 and TRBJ2-5; TRBD1 agrees at 9 bases. The CDR3 extends over 15 amino acids. The J segment lost 4 bases and the V segment lost 4 bases, leaving 7 bases of the junction unmatched. Germline-derived CDR1 and CDR2 are KGHSH and LQKENI. Looking up the rest from reference TRBV18 and TRBJ2-5 gives the full variable domain: NAGVMQNPRHLVRRRGQEARLRCSPMKGHSHVYWYRQLPEEGLKFMVYLQKENIIDESGMPKERFSAEFPKEGPSILRIQQVVRGDSAAYFCASSLVDRGGETQYFGPGTRLLVL.

CDR3 bases: TGTGCCAGCACCAGGGACAGGGAATTTGAAGCTTTCTTT. Residues: CASTRDREFEAFF. V is TRBV6-1 and J is TRBJ1-1, with TRBD1 matching 9 bases. CDR1 and CDR2 from the germline V gene are MNHNS and SASEGT. J gave up 7 bases and V 7 bases, and 7 bases lay outside the gene matches. This CDR3 is 13 amino acids long.

The chain has TRBV7-9 and TRBJ2-1, with TRBD1 matching 9 bases. Germline CDR1 SEHNR, CDR2 FQNEAQ (reference sequence). The CDR3 spans 15 residues. Trimming at V came to 5 bases and at J to 3 bases, leaving 5 bases not matched to a gene. The CDR3: CASSRGQGSYNEQFF. Written as DNA, the CDR3 is TGTGCCAGCAGCAGGGGACAGGGCAGCTACAATGAGCAGTTCTTC.

This rearrangement joins TRBV18 to TRBJ2-1, with 7 bases that match TRBD1. Germline values: CDR1 KGHSH, CDR2 LQKENI. This CDR3 spans 14 amino acids. V shed 1 base and J 6 bases; nucleotides not matched to a gene: 3. The CDR3 sequence: CASSPRQGVNEQFF. The CDR3, as DNA: TGTGCCAGCTCACCACGCCAGGGGGTCAATGAGCAGTTCTTC.

This rearrangement joins TRBV5-1 to TRBJ2-2; 7 positions match TRBD1. V lost 4 bases and J lost 4; bases outside the gene matches: 7. Germline values: CDR1 SGHRS, CDR2 YFSETQ. The CDR3 extends over 15 amino acids. The CDR3 protein is CASSVTGSITGELFF. In nucleotides, the CDR3 is TGCGCCAGCAGCGTGACAGGGTCGATCACCGGGGAGCTGTTTTTT.

The genes are TRBV7-8 and TRBJ1-5; maybe TRBD1 (5 bases). The CDR3 has 15 amino acids. Germline V CDR1 and CDR2: SGHVS, FQNEAQ. Trimming took off 5 bases at V and 8 bases at J, with 19 bases between the two ends. In nucleotides, the CDR3 is TGTGCCAGCAGCCCCGCGGGAGGGGCTAGGGAGCCCCAGCATTTT. Amino acid sequence: CASSPAGGAREPQHF.

The chain joins TRBV18 to TRBJ1-1, with TRBD1 identical over 7 bases. V lost 1 base to trimming and J lost 9 bases; unmatched junction nucleotides: 5. The CDR3 spans 13 residues. CDR1 and CDR2 from the germline V gene are KGHSH and LQKENI. DNA of the CDR3: TGTGCCAGCTCACCACAGGGGGCGGTCCAAGCTTTCTTT. It yields the protein CASSPQGAVQAFF.

The rearrangement joins TRBV9 to TRBJ1-2, with D unresolved. V gave up 2 bases and J gave up 3 bases, with 8 bases separating them. There are 13 residues in the CDR3. Germline V gives CDR1 SGDLS, CDR2 YYNGEE. CDR3 sequence: CASSVERDYGYTF. DNA of the CDR3: TGTGCCAGCAGCGTTGAACGGGACTATGGCTACACCTTC.

The genes are TRBV30 and TRBJ2-7, with a weak D call TRBD2 (6 bases). V was trimmed by 5 bases and J by 1 base, leaving 12 bases between them. Germline V CDR1 and CDR2: GTSNPN, SVGIG (reference sequence). This CDR3 contains 13 residues. The CDR3 region has the DNA TGTGCCTGGGCCCGCGGGGTTTCCTACGAGCAGTACTTC. It yields the protein CAWARGVSYEQYF.

The V gene is TRBV7-6, the J gene TRBJ2-7, with D hard to call. The V and J ends lost 1 base and 5 bases respectively, with 18 bases between them. Germline CDR1 and CDR2: SGHVS and FNYEAQ. This CDR3 is built from 16 residues. The CDR3 DNA sequence: TGTGCCAGCAGCTTAGATCCAAGCTCCCCTAGAGACGAGCAGTACTTC. This codes for CASSLDPSSPRDEQYF.

The count of this clone is one. The chain joins TRBV29-1 to TRBJ1-2; 9 bases fit TRBD1. V lost 5 bases and J lost 2; bases outside the gene matches: 9. The CDR3 covers 15 residues. Germline V gives CDR1 SQVTM, CDR2 ANQGSEA. The CDR3 protein is CSVRSGQGFNYGYTF. The CDR3 nucleotides are TGCAGCGTTAGGAGTGGACAGGGGTTCAACTATGGCTACACCTTC.

This clone was recorded once. The chain couples TRBV4-3 to TRBJ2-3, with 8 bases matching TRBD2. The germline V gene encodes CDR1 LGHNA and CDR2 YSLEER. This CDR3 is built from 16 residues. Unmatched junction bases numbered 3, after V lost 0 bases and J lost 1 base. The CDR3 sequence: CASSQEVLAGTDTQYF. CDR3 nucleotides: TGCGCCAGCAGCCAAGAGGTACTAGCGGGCACAGATACGCAGTATTTT.

V is TRBV5-1 and J is TRBJ2-3; 7 bases line up with TRBD2. The V segment lost 2 bases and the J segment 5 bases; nucleotides outside the gene matches: 8. The germline V gene has CDR1 SGHRS and CDR2 YFSETQ. This CDR3 has 15 residues. The CDR3 nucleotides read TGCGCCAGCAGCTTAGCGGGATCCCAGGGAGATACGCAGTATTTT. Translation: CASSLAGSQGDTQYF.

V gene TRBV9 combines with J gene TRBJ2-5; 7 nucleotides align to TRBD2. The junction had 3 bases not matched to a gene; V was cut back by 0 bases and J by 7 bases. Germline V gene sequence: CDR1 SGDLS, CDR2 YYNGEE. The length of the CDR3 is 13 residues. CDR3 in amino acids: CASSVVPSGTQYF. The CDR3 coding sequence is TGTGCCAGCAGCGTAGTTCCTAGCGGGACCCAGTACTTC.

V gene TRBV18 combines with J gene TRBJ2-3; 14 positions agree with TRBD2. Germline CDR1 reads KGHSH; CDR2 reads LQKENI. CDR3 size: 18 residues. V shed 1 base, J shed 1 base, and the junction held 4 bases outside the gene matches. The CDR3 loop reads CASSPRTSGGSGTDTQYF. DNA of the CDR3: TGTGCCAGCTCACCACGGACTAGCGGGGGGTCCGGCACAGATACGCAGTATTTT.

V gene TRBV10-3 combines with J gene TRBJ2-1; 9 positions match TRBD1. Germline CDR1 reads ENHRY; CDR2 reads SYGVKD. J lost 9 bases, V lost 2 bases, and 8 bases had no gene match. CDR3 length: 15 amino acids. The CDR3 region has the DNA TGTGCCATCAGTGAGAGACAGGGGGAATCGGGTGAGCAGTTCTTC. As protein: CAISERQGESGEQFF.

The genes are TRBV30 and TRBJ1-6; 12 positions match TRBD1. Trimming took 8 bases from V and 9 from J; bases not matched to a gene: 5. CDR3 length equals 13 residues. The V gene's germline CDR1 is GTSNPN and CDR2 SVGIG (reference sequence). This CDR3 is CAAGTGGFSPLHF. CDR3 bases: TGTGCCGCCGGGACAGGGGGCTTTTCACCCCTCCACTTT.

The chain joins TRBV7-2 to TRBJ2-7; 8 bases align to TRBD2. The V segment lost 2 bases and the J segment 6 bases; nucleotides outside the gene matches: 9. Germline lookup yields CDR1 SGHTA and CDR2 FQGNSA. The length of the CDR3 is 15 residues. This CDR3 reads CASSLPLAGGVEQYF. For the CDR3, the DNA is TGTGCCAGCAGCTTACCCCTGGCGGGGGGTGTCGAGCAGTACTTC.

V gene TRBV11-2 combines with J gene TRBJ2-5, with TRBD1 identical over 7 bases. This CDR3 contains 15 residues. V shed 5 bases and J 5 bases; nucleotides not matched to a gene: 11. The germline V gene has CDR1 SGHAT and CDR2 FQNNGV. CDR3 bases: TGTGCCAGCAGCGCGAATAGGGGGCGCGGTGAGACCCAGTACTTC. It translates to CASSANRGRGETQYF.